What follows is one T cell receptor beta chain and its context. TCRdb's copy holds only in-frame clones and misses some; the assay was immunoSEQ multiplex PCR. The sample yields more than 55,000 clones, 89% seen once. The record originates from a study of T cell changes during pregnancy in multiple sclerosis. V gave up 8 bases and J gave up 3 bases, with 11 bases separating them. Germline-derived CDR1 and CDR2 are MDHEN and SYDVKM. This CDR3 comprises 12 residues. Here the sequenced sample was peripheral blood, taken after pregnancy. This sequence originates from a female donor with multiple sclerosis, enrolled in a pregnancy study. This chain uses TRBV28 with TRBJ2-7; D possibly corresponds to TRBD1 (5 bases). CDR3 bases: TGTGCCAGCTCGGACACATTCTACGAGCAGTACTTC. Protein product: CASSDTFYEQYF.